Detailed here is one TCR beta chain. The data belong to a study of T cells in Graves' hyperthyroidism and ophthalmopathy. Amplification yielded TCR beta CDR3 regions, with RNA transcripts as the source. Using the HTBI primer set, a first-round RT-PCR was run on the TCR CDR3. TCRdb analysed the multiplex PCR reads with MiXCR anew, one entry per CDR3 protein. The repertoire holds 300,000 to 400,000 distinct CDR3 sequences, with roughly 13% as singletons. The CDR3 consists of 15 residues. Germline V CDR1 and CDR2: MNHNS, SASEGT. V gave up 7 bases and J gave up 2 bases; unmatched junction bases: 7. This receptor was obtained from a woman aged 25 to 39 with Graves' hyperthyroidism. This chain joins TRBV6-1 and TRBJ2-1; 8 bases are shared with TRBD2. The sample taken for sequencing was blood. CDR3: CASTPIGGAYNEQFF. Written as DNA, the CDR3 is TGTGCCAGCACTCCGATCGGGGGGGCCTACAATGAGCAGTTCTTC.